These 29 T cell receptor beta chains share one sample of origin, sequenced in a study of shared clonotypes between healthy human individuals. Sequencing was performed with immunoSEQ multiplex PCR; in TCRdb, only in-frame clones are kept and a portion is missing. Altogether 2 million to 3 million clones are present, 93% being singletons, with the ten largest covering around 0.4%. The sequenced sample consisted of naive CD4+ T cells from PBMCs. The subset here: CD45RA+ positively selected. Every receptor here comes from a man aged 18 to 30 in good health. Some clones in this sample may be carry-over from other donors' samples.

The chain combines TRBV11-2 with TRBJ2-2; 8 positions agree with TRBD2. Germline assignment: CDR1 SGHAT and CDR2 FQNNGV. Trimming removed 3 bases from V and 1 base from J; junction bases left unmatched: 4. CDR3 length equals 16 residues. The CDR3 region has the DNA TGTGCCAGCAGCTTTGGTAGCGGGATGAACACCGGGGAGCTGTTTTTT. Protein sequence: CASSFGSGMNTGELFF.

This clone was seen just once. The rearrangement uses TRBV5-4 and TRBJ2-3; tentatively, D is TRBD1 (6 bases). The V and J ends lost 4 bases and 0 bases respectively, with 12 bases between them. CDR1 SGHNT and CDR2 YYREEE come from the germline V gene (reference sequence). The CDR3 covers 15 residues. The CDR3 region is CASSRSDRSTDTQYF. For the CDR3, the DNA is TGTGCCAGCAGCCGTTCAGACAGGAGCACAGATACGCAGTATTTT.

The chain is built from TRBV10-3 and TRBJ2-7; a possible D gene is TRBD1 (6 bases). The V and J ends lost 5 bases and 7 bases respectively, with 12 bases between them. This CDR3 region has 12 residues. CDR1 ENHRY and CDR2 SYGVKD come from the germline V gene. CDR3 bases: TGTGCCATCAGTTATACAGGGCGGGAGCAGTACTTC. Residues: CAISYTGREQYF.

The chain recombines TRBV5-4 with TRBJ2-1, with D perhaps assigned TRBD1 or TRBD2 (7 bases each). From germline, CDR1 is SGHNT and CDR2 YYREEE (reference sequence). The length of the CDR3 is 16 residues. V lost 3 bases to trimming and J lost 3 bases, with 16 bases between them. CDR3 amino acids: CASSWGGTVFYNEQFF. CDR3 sequence (DNA): TGTGCCAGCAGCTGGGGGGGGACAGTTTTCTACAATGAGCAGTTCTTC.

V gene TRBV28 combines with J gene TRBJ2-1, with TRBD2 identical over 8 bases. With V trimmed by 1 base and J by 2 bases, 7 bases remained unmatched. There are 17 residues in the CDR3. CDR1 and CDR2 from the germline V gene are MDHEN and SYDVKM. Written as DNA, the CDR3 is TGTGCCAGCAGTTTATTTCCAGCGGGGGTGACCTACAATGAGCAGTTCTTC. Translating it yields CASSLFPAGVTYNEQFF.

The rearrangement links TRBV11-2 to TRBJ2-7; possible D gene TRBD1, 5 bases. There are 13 residues in the CDR3. Per germline, CDR1 SGHAT and CDR2 FQNNGV. The ends were cut back, 5 bases at V and 9 bases at J, with 17 bases in the middle. CDR3: CASSLTGFTGQYF. The CDR3 DNA follows: TGTGCCAGCAGCCTTACAGGTTTTACTGGGCAGTACTTC.

The chain carries TRBV5-4 and TRBJ1-3, with TRBD1 matching 7 bases. Trimming took 5 bases from V and 4 from J; bases not matched to a gene: 6. CDR3 length: 14 residues. Germline V gene lookup returns CDR1 SGHNT and CDR2 YYREEE (reference sequence). This chain's CDR3 is CASREGGGGNTIYF. The CDR3 nucleotides are TGTGCCAGCAGAGAAGGGGGCGGCGGAAACACCATATATTTT.

Comment on this clone: Distinct nucleotide sequences in the sample also encode this CDR3. The chain employs TRBV2 and TRBJ1-2; D remains ambiguous. Germline values: CDR1 SNHLY, CDR2 FYNNEI. The CDR3 runs 11 residues. V was shortened by 1 base and J by 8 bases, with 5 bases between the two germline ends. The CDR3 spells CASSEEGGYTF. The CDR3 bases are TGTGCCAGCAGTGAAGAAGGCGGCTACACCTTC.

V usage is TRBV29-1 and J usage is TRBJ2-1; TRBD2 matches at 7 bases. Trimming at V came to 4 bases and at J to 9 bases, leaving 12 bases not matched to a gene. The CDR3 loop spans 14 amino acids. Germline loops: CDR1 SQVTM, CDR2 ANQGSEA. The CDR3 DNA reads TGCAGCGTTGTTGTAGCGGGCGTACAAGGTGAGCAGTTCTTC. It translates to CSVVVAGVQGEQFF.

The chain has TRBV6-1 and TRBJ1-1, with D possibly matching TRBD1 (5 bases). The CDR3 totals 15 residues. Deletions cut 4 bases from V and 7 bases from J, with 19 bases between. Germline V gene sequence: CDR1 MNHNS, CDR2 SASEGT. The CDR3 sequence is CASSGRFGGGDEAFF. The CDR3 DNA is TGTGCCAGCAGTGGTCGTTTCGGGGGAGGGGATGAAGCTTTCTTT.

V usage is TRBV14 and J usage is TRBJ2-5, with TRBD2 as a possible D gene (5 bases). This CDR3 has 13 residues. Trimming removed 4 bases from V and 7 bases from J, with 13 bases in between. Germline CDR1 and CDR2: SGHDN and FVKESK. CDR3: CASSPLGLGTQYF. CDR3 sequence (DNA): TGTGCCAGCAGCCCACTAGGTCTGGGGACCCAGTACTTC.

In regard to this clone: The identical CDR3 is also encoded by other nucleotide sequences in the sample. This sequence joins TRBV7-9 and TRBJ1-5; weak D call: TRBD1 (5 bases). The CDR3 runs 15 residues. V was pared by 1 base and J by 1 base, with 8 bases between. CDR1 is SEHNR and CDR2 is FQNEAQ in the germline V gene (reference sequence). As DNA, the CDR3 is TGTGCCAGCAGCTTAGTCGGGGGGAGCAATCAGCCCCAGCATTTT. Its translation: CASSLVGGSNQPQHF. Variable domain in full (rest from reference TRBV7-9 and TRBJ1-5): DTGVSQNPRHKITKRGQNVTFRCDPISEHNRLYWYRQTLGQGPEFLTYFQNEAQLEKSRLLSDRFSAERPKGSFSTLEIQRTEQGDSAMYLCASSLVGGSNQPQHFGDGTRLSIL.

The chain couples TRBV19 to TRBJ2-1; 7 nucleotides match TRBD2. This CDR3 is built from 14 residues. CDR1 and CDR2 (germline): LNHDA, SQIVND (reference sequence). The V segment lost 6 bases and the J segment 0 bases; nucleotides outside the gene matches: 2. The CDR3 nucleotides read TGTGCCAGTAGCTGGGACTACTCCTACAATGAGCAGTTCTTC. Translated: CASSWDYSYNEQFF.

The rearrangement joins TRBV4-2 to TRBJ2-3, with TRBD2 matching over 9 bases. From germline, CDR1 is LGHNA and CDR2 YNFKEQ. V dropped 1 base and J dropped 1; count of bases not matched to a gene: 3. The CDR3 covers 16 residues. DNA of the CDR3: TGTGCCAGCAGCCAAGTGCGGGAGGGGTGCACAGATACGCAGTATTTT. Translating it yields CASSQVREGCTDTQYF.

The chain links TRBV6-5 to TRBJ1-1; no firm D call. The CDR3 length is 13 residues. The germline CDR1 and CDR2 sequences are MNHEY and SVGAGI. Trimming stripped 6 bases from V and 4 bases from J, with 12 bases between. The CDR3 is CASRPRRPTEAFF. CDR3 nucleotide sequence: TGTGCCAGCAGACCCCGCAGGCCCACTGAAGCTTTCTTT.

For this clone: The sample has other DNA sequences that encode this CDR3 too. The chain is built from TRBV5-1 and TRBJ2-5; tentatively, D is TRBD1 (6 bases). Trimming shortened V by 0 bases and J by 4 bases, and 7 bases separated the two germline ends. Germline CDR1 and CDR2: SGHRS and YFSETQ. This CDR3 contains 13 residues. The CDR3 loop reads CASSLGGGETQYF. CDR3 in DNA: TGCGCCAGCAGCTTGGGAGGGGGAGAGACCCAGTACTTC.

The V call is TRBV4-1, the J call TRBJ2-1; 7 positions match TRBD1. The length of the CDR3 is 18 residues. J lost 0 bases, V lost 0 bases, and 8 bases had no gene match. Germline CDR1 MGHRA, CDR2 YSYEKL. The CDR3 reads CASSQDKGAGSSYNEQFF. The CDR3 nucleotides are TGCGCCAGCAGCCAAGATAAGGGGGCAGGGAGCTCCTACAATGAGCAGTTCTTC.

The rearrangement links TRBV7-6 to TRBJ2-5, with TRBD2 as a possible D gene (5 bases). The V gene lost 4 bases and the J gene lost 4 bases, with 10 bases spanning the gap. CDR1 is SGHVS, CDR2 FNYEAQ, per germline. The CDR3 contains 13 residues. CDR3 DNA sequence: TGTGCCAGCAGCTACGTGGGGAGAGAGACCCAGTACTTC. This sequence encodes CASSYVGRETQYF. The variable domain in full, completed from reference TRBV7-6 and TRBJ2-5, reads GAGVSQSPRYKVTKRGQDVALRCDPISGHVSLYWYRQALGQGPEFLTYFNYEAQQDKSGLPNDRFSAERPEGSISTLTIQRTEQRDSAMYRCASSYVGRETQYFGPGTRLLVL.

The chain carries TRBV4-3 and TRBJ2-7, with 9 bases identical to TRBD1. There are 15 residues in the CDR3. V lost 1 base and J lost 7; bases outside the gene matches: 8. Germline V gene lookup returns CDR1 LGHNA and CDR2 YSLEER. CDR3 sequence (DNA): TGCGCCAGCAGCCAAGGGGCACAGGGGGCGGGGGAGCAGTACTTC. Translating gives CASSQGAQGAGEQYF.

V gene TRBV9 combines with J gene TRBJ1-2; 11 positions agree with TRBD1. Trimming at V came to 0 bases and at J to 5 bases, leaving 9 bases not matched to a gene. In germline, CDR1 is SGDLS, CDR2 YYNGEE. The CDR3 is 17 residues long. CDR3 coding DNA: TGTGCCAGCAGCGTAGAGCCGGCGGGACAGGGGGTATATGGCTACACCTTC. This gives the protein CASSVEPAGQGVYGYTF.

The gene calls are TRBV5-1 and TRBJ2-3, with 11 bases matching TRBD2. Trimming cost V 4 bases and J 1 base; bases outside gene matches: 5. The CDR3 contains 16 residues. Germline V gives CDR1 SGHRS, CDR2 YFSETQ. The CDR3 sequence: CASSPSTSGGTDTQYF. For the CDR3, the DNA is TGCGCCAGCAGCCCTTCGACTAGCGGGGGCACAGATACGCAGTATTTT.

V usage is TRBV6-6 and J usage is TRBJ1-4; no firm D call. V lost 4 bases and J 11 bases, leaving 8 bases between the germline ends. The CDR3 covers 11 residues. CDR1 is MNHNY and CDR2 is SVGAGI in the germline V gene (reference sequence). This chain's CDR3 is CASSSRIKLFF. In DNA, the CDR3 is TGTGCCAGCAGTTCCAGGATTAAACTGTTTTTT.

CDR3 sequence: CASSLTSGREGEQFF. The DNA for the CDR3 is TGTGCCAGCAGTCTGACTAGCGGGAGGGAGGGTGAGCAGTTCTTC. V is TRBV6-1 and J is TRBJ2-1; 14 positions agree with TRBD2. V lost 5 bases, J lost 9 bases, and 6 bases stayed unmatched. Germline V CDR1 and CDR2: MNHNS, SASEGT. The CDR3 has 15 residues.

The CDR3 region has the DNA TGTGCCAGCAGCCCGCCGGGGAGGGAGGCAGTCGTGGAGTTCTTC. It translates to CASSPPGREAVVEFF. The V call is TRBV7-7, the J call TRBJ2-1; the match to TRBD2 covers 7 bases. This CDR3 has 15 residues. Germline V CDR1 and CDR2: SSHAT, FNYEAQ (reference sequence). The V segment lost 5 bases and the J segment 14 bases; nucleotides outside the gene matches: 18.

V gene TRBV5-1 combines with J gene TRBJ2-5, with D maybe TRBD2 (7 bases). Germline V gene lookup returns CDR1 SGHRS and CDR2 YFSETQ. V lost 3 bases and J 2 bases, leaving 17 bases between the germline ends. CDR3 length: 16 residues. In nucleotides, the CDR3 is TGCGCCAGCAGCTGGGGGGGCGGGACAACACAAGAGACCCAGTACTTC. Encoded protein: CASSWGGGTTQETQYF.

The chain has TRBV7-9 and TRBJ2-3; TRBD1 or TRBD2 may be the D gene (5 bases each). The V and J ends lost 3 bases and 0 bases respectively, with 10 bases between them. Germline-derived CDR1 and CDR2 are SEHNR and FQNEAQ (reference sequence). The CDR3 sequence is 15 residues long. In nucleotides, the CDR3 is TGTGCCAGCAGCTTGACGGGACCTAGCACAGATACGCAGTATTTT. This gives the protein CASSLTGPSTDTQYF.

This clone was detected only once. The chain couples TRBV6-5 to TRBJ2-3; D assignment may be TRBD1 or TRBD2 (7 bases each). The ends were cut back, 11 bases at V and 5 bases at J, with 11 bases in the middle. Germline V CDR1 and CDR2: MNHEY, SVGAGI. This CDR3 has 11 residues. The CDR3 loop is CASRGGDTQYF. CDR3 DNA: TGTGCCTCCAGGGGGGGAGATACGCAGTATTTT.

This rearrangement joins TRBV19 to TRBJ2-1; tentatively, D is TRBD2 (6 bases). The V end lost 5 bases, the J end lost 3 bases, and 14 bases lay between the germline ends. The CDR3 has 15 residues. Looked up from germline, CDR1 is LNHDA and CDR2 is SQIVND (reference sequence). CDR3 nucleotide sequence: TGTGCCAGTAGTTTGGGTGGGAGGAACTACAATGAGCAGTTCTTC. Its protein product is CASSLGGRNYNEQFF. Variable domain in full (rest from reference TRBV19 and TRBJ2-1): DGGITQSPKYLFRKEGQNVTLSCEQNLNHDAMYWYRQDPGQGLRLIYYSQIVNDFQKGDIAEGYSVSREKKESFPLTVTSAQKNPTAFYLCASSLGGRNYNEQFFGPGTRLTVL.

The chain employs TRBV7-2 and TRBJ2-3; weak D call: TRBD2 (6 bases). Germline V gene sequence: CDR1 SGHTA, CDR2 FQGNSA. This CDR3 has 16 amino acids. V dropped 0 bases and J dropped 4 bases, with 14 bases sitting between them. The CDR3 sequence is CASSLAPGVPPDTQYF. The CDR3, as DNA: TGTGCCAGCAGCTTAGCGCCGGGAGTCCCGCCAGATACGCAGTATTTT.